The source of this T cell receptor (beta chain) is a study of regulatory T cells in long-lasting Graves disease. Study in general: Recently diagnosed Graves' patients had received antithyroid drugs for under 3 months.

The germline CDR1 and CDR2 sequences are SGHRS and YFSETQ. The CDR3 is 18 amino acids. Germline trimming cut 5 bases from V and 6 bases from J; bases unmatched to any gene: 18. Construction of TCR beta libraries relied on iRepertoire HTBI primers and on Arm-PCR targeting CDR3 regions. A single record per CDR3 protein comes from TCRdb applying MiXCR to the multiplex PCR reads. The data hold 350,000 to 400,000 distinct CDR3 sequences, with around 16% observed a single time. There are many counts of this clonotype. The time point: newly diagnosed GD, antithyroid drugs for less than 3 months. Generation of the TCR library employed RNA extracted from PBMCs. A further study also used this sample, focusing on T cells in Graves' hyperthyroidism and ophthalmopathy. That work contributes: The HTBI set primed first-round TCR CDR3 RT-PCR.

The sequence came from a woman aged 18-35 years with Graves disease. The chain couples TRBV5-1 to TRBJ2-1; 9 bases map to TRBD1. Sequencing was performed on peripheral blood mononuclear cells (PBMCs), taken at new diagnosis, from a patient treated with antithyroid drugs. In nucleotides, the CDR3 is TGCGCCAGCAGATCCGGACAGGGGTCTTCGGGGATCATCAATGAGCAGTTCTTC. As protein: CASRSGQGSSGIINEQFF.